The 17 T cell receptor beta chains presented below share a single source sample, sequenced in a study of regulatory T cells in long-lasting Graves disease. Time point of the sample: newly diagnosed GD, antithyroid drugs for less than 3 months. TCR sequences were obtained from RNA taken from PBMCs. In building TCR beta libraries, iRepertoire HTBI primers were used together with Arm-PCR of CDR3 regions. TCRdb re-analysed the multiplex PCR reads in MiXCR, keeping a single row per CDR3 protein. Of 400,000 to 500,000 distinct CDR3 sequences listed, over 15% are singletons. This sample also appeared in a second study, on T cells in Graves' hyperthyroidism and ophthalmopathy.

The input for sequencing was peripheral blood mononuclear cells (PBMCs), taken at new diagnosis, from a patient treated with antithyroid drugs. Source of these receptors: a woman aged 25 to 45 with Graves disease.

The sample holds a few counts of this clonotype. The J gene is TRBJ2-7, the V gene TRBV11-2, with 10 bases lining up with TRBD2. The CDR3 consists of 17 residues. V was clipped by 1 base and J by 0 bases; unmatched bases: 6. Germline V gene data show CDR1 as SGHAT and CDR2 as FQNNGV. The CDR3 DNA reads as TGTGCCAGCAGCTTAGTACTAGCGGGAAGTAGCTCCTACGAGCAGTACTTC. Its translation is CASSLVLAGSSSYEQYF.

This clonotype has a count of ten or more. The DNA of the CDR3 is TGTGCCAGCACCCCAGTCGTAGGACGGGACAGGAACACTGAAGCTTTCTTT. Its protein is CASTPVVGRDRNTEAFF. J is TRBJ1-1 and V is TRBV3-1; the match to TRBD1 covers 7 bases. Germline V lookup: CDR1 LGHDT, CDR2 YNNKEL (reference sequence). The CDR3 runs to 17 residues. V was pared by 7 bases and J by 1 base, with 15 bases of the junction left unmatched. The full variable domain, completed using reference TRBV3-1 and TRBJ1-1, is DTAVSQTPKYLVTQMGNDKSIKCEQNLGHDTMYWYKQDSKKFLKIMFSYNNKELIINETVPNRFSPKSPDKAHLNLHINSLELGDSAVYFCASTPVVGRDRNTEAFFGQGTRLTVV.

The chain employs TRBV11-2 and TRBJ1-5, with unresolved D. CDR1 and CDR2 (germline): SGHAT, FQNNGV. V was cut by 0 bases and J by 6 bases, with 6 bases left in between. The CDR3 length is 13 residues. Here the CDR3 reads CASSLDQGQPQHF. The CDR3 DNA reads TGTGCCAGCAGCTTAGATCAAGGTCAGCCCCAGCATTTT.

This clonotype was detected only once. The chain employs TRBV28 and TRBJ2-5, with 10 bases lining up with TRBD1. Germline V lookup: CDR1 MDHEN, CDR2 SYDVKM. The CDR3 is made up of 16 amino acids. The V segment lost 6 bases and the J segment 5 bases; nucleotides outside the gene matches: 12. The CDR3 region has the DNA TGTGCCAGCAGCGAACGACAGGGGGCGAACGGGGAGACCCAGTACTTC. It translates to CASSERQGANGETQYF.

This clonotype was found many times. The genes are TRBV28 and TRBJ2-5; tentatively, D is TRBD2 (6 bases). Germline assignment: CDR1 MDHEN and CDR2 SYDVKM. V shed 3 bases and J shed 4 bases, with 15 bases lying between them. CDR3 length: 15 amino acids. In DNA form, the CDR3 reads TGTGCCAGCAGTTTTTTCGGGCAGGGAGGAGAGACCCAGTACTTC. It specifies CASSFFGQGGETQYF.

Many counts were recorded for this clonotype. The CDR3 loop is CAWEGGGGEKLFF. The CDR3 DNA is TGTGCCTGGGAGGGCGGCGGCGGTGAAAAACTGTTTTTT. V is TRBV30 and J is TRBJ1-4; D gene unclear. The V end was cut by 5 bases, the J end by 7 bases, with 14 bases between. CDR1 GTSNPN and CDR2 SVGIG come from the germline V gene (reference sequence). This CDR3 is built from 13 residues.

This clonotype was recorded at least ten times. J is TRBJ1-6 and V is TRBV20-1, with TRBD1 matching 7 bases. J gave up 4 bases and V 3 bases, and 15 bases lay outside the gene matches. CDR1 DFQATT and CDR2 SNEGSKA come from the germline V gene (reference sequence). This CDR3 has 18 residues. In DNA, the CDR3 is TGCAGTGCTAGCGACAGGGTTCGGAGCTGGGATTATAATTCACCCCTCCACTTT. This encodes CSASDRVRSWDYNSPLHF.

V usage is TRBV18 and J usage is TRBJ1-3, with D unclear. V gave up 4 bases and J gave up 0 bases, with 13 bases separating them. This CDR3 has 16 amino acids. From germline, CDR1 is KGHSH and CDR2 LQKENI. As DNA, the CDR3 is TGTGCCAGCTCACAGTTAGCCTTCAGCTCTGGAAACACCATATATTTT. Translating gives CASSQLAFSSGNTIYF.

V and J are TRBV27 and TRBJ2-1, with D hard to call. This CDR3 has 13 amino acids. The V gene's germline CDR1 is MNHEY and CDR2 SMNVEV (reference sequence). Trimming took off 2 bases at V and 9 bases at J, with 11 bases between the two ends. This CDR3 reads CASSLGDAAEQFF. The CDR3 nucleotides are TGTGCCAGCAGTTTAGGAGACGCTGCTGAGCAGTTCTTC.

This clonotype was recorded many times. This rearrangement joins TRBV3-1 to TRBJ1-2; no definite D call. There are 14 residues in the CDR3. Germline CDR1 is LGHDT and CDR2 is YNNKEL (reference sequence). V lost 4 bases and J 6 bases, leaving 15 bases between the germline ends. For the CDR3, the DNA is TGTGCCAGCAGCCCGTTTATCCCACCGGATGGCTACACCTTC. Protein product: CASSPFIPPDGYTF. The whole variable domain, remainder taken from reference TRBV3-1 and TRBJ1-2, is DTAVSQTPKYLVTQMGNDKSIKCEQNLGHDTMYWYKQDSKKFLKIMFSYNNKELIINETVPNRFSPKSPDKAHLNLHINSLELGDSAVYFCASSPFIPPDGYTFGSGTRLTVV.

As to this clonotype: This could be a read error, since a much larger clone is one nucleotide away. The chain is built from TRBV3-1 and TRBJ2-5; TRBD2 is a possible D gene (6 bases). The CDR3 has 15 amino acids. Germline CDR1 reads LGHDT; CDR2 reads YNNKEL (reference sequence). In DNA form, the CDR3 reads TGTGCCAGCAGCCAAGATCTAAGTCCCGGCGGGACCAAGTACTTC. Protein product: CASSQDLSPGGTKYF.

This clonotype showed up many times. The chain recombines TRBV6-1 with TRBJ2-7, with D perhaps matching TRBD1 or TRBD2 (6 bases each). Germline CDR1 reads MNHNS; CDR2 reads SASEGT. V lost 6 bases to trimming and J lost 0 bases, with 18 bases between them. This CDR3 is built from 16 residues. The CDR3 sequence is CASSRPAGHGSYEQYF. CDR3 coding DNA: TGTGCCAGCAGCCGCCCCGCGGGACACGGCTCCTACGAGCAGTACTTC.

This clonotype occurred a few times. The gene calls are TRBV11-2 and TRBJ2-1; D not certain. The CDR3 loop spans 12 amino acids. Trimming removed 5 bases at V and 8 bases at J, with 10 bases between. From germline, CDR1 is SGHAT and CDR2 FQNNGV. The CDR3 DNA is TGTGCCAGCAGCGGGCGAGCCGATGAGCAGTTCTTC. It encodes CASSGRADEQFF. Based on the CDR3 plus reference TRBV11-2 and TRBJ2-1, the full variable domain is EAGVAQSPRYKIIEKRQSVAFWCNPISGHATLYWYQQILGQGPKLLIQFQNNGVVDDSQLPKDRFSAERLKGVDSTLKIQPAKLEDSAVYLCASSGRADEQFFGPGTRLTVL.

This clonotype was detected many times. CDR3 DNA: TGTGCCACCAGGGGGGGGTCCCATGAGCAGTTCTTC. Protein: CATRGGSHEQFF. The chain recombines TRBV7-6 with TRBJ2-1; D tentatively reads TRBD1 or TRBD2 (7 bases each). Trimming removed 10 bases at V and 8 bases at J, with 15 bases between. Germline-derived CDR1 and CDR2 are SGHVS and FNYEAQ. The CDR3 extends over 12 amino acids.

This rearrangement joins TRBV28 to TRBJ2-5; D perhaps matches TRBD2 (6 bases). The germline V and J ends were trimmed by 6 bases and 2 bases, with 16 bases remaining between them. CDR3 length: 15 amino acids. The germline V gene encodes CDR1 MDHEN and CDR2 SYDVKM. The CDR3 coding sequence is TGTGCCAGCAGCCGCCCGGGAGTTGGGCAAGAGACCCAGTACTTC. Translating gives CASSRPGVGQETQYF.

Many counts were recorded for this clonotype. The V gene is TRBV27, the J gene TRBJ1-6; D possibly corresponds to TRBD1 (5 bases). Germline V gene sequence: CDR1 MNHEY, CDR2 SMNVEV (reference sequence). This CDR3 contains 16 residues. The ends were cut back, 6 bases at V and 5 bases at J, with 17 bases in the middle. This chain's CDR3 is CASSASIGADNSPLHF. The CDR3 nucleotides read TGTGCCAGCAGCGCGAGTATAGGGGCCGATAATTCACCCCTCCACTTT.

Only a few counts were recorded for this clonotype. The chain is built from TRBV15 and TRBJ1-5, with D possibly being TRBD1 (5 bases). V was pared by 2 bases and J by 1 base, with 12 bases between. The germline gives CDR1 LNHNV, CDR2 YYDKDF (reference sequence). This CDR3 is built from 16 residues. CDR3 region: CATSRHRQLSNQPQHF. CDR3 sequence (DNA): TGTGCCACCAGCAGACACCGACAGCTAAGCAATCAGCCCCAGCATTTT.